These 3 T cell receptor beta chains came from one sample sequenced in a study of siplizumab effects on memory and regulatory T cells. The repertoire was sequenced with immunoSEQ multiplex PCR; TCRdb's copy has only in-frame clones and lacks some. The table records over 100,000 clones, 85% to 95% of them present only once. The material sequenced was Tregs sorted from blood. The receptors originated from a human donor in good health.

The chain recombines TRBV10-3 with TRBJ2-3; D might be TRBD1 (6 bases). With 3 bases removed from V and 2 bases from J, the gap between germline ends came to 18 bases. Germline V gives CDR1 ENHRY, CDR2 SYGVKD. CDR3 length: 17 amino acids. The CDR3, as DNA: TGTGCCATCAGTGAATCGGGGAAAGGGGGTTACACAGATACGCAGTATTTT. This encodes CAISESGKGGYTDTQYF.

V is TRBV6-4 and J is TRBJ2-7, with TRBD1 matching over 9 bases. This CDR3 is built from 14 residues. CDR1 MRHNA and CDR2 SNTAGT come from the germline V gene. The J segment lost 5 bases and the V segment lost 6 bases, leaving 8 bases of the junction unmatched. In DNA, the CDR3 is TGTGCCAGCAGCAACCGGGACAGGGCCAACGAGCAGTACTTC. Amino acids: CASSNRDRANEQYF.

This chain connects TRBV27 to TRBJ2-1; D might be TRBD1 (6 bases). Trimming removed 5 bases at V and 2 bases at J, with 25 bases between. CDR1 is MNHEY and CDR2 is SMNVEV in the germline V gene (reference sequence). CDR3 length: 19 residues. CDR3 loop: CASSTGWNGKLPPYNEQFF. CDR3 bases: TGTGCCAGCAGTACAGGGTGGAACGGGAAACTCCCCCCCTACAATGAGCAGTTCTTC.